This TCR beta chain is drawn from a study of blood T cell repertoires in COVID-19 (dated by TCRdb to the early 2020s). Context from the whole study: Samples from collaborators originated in the United States, Italy and Spain and spanned both the acute and convalescent phases of COVID-19. Subjects who had been exposed to COVID-19, were actively infected with it, or had recovered from it provided the deeply sampled blood TCRbeta repertoires that made up the dataset. The material from the prospective study consisted of cDNA or gDNA derived from T cells, B-cell-depleted T cells, or PBMCs. The sample metadata nearly always contained a de-identified subject ID, COVID-19 status, age in years and sex. Where available, HLA class I and class II types were obtained from metadata supplied by the sample provider rather than from assay-based typing. The samples were drawn from two sources: the first 160 participants of the ongoing ImmuneRACE study, and 1,000 to 1,500 subjects contributed by 6 global collaborators. A freely available public database, intended as a resource for researchers studying the immune response to SARS-CoV-2, is where the repertoires were released.

The immunoSEQ Assay, a bias-controlled multiplex PCR, was used to amplify TCRbeta CDR3 regions from genomic DNA. Per the source publication's procedure: The number of nucleated cells in each sample was estimated by amplification of reference gene primers within the assay. Sequence reads were collapsed and filtered to measure the absolute abundance of every unique TCRbeta CDR3 rearrangement. Productive Simpson clonality was computed per sample as the square root of Simpson's diversity index over productive rearrangements. The immuneACCESS repertoire file appears here via TCRdb, limited to in-frame rearrangements. These files lack a portion of the clones; in checked studies, under half of the deficit traces to unresolved V genes, and the cause of the others is not known. The D gene and trimming were derived from the DNA, and the V and J assignments and clone size from that table. The sample table holds around 300,000 clones, of which roughly 90% were seen once. Approximately 3% of the sample is taken by the ten largest.

As for this clone: There is no known antigen for this receptor. Qualities for individual bases were not recorded, and no much larger clone is one base off. The sample contains more than one DNA sequence encoding this CDR3.

Taken from the germline V gene, the CDR1 and CDR2 loops are KGHSH and LQKENI. Trimming removed 3 bases from V and 2 bases from J, leaving 7 bases between the germline ends. The CDR3 holds 13 amino acids from the cysteine to the phenylalanine. Kept here is only the CDR3 DNA, which spans 39 bases and is read in frame from base 1. In the prospective study, participants were about 18 to 90 years old, resided in approximately 22 geographic areas of the United States, and were enrolled through a virtual design. In the prospective study, participants were assigned to cohorts based on the clinical history participants reported in a screening survey and a study questionnaire. ImmuneRACE Cohort 3 recovered participants were defined by two consecutive negative NP/OP PCR tests, healthcare professional clearance, or symptom resolution. Mobile phlebotomists in the prospective study collected whole blood, serum and a nasopharyngeal or oropharyngeal swab from every participant. Participants in the prospective study had the option to provide additional blood draws and questionnaires over an approximately 2-month period. Prospective study blood samples were shipped either frozen or at room temperature before DNA extraction.

What the authors observed across the whole study: The amount of clinical and demographic metadata varied by source and participant and was provided uncurated.

The V and J segments used are TRBV18 and TRBJ1-2; a weak D assignment points to TRBD1 (5 bases agree). What was sequenced was PBMCs or T cells enriched from blood (not recorded which). The receptor was derived from a woman aged 50 to 60 who had recovered from COVID-19. The base sequence is TGTGCCAGCTCACCCGACAGCAACTATGGCTACACCTTC. Translated, it reads CASSPDSNYGYTF.